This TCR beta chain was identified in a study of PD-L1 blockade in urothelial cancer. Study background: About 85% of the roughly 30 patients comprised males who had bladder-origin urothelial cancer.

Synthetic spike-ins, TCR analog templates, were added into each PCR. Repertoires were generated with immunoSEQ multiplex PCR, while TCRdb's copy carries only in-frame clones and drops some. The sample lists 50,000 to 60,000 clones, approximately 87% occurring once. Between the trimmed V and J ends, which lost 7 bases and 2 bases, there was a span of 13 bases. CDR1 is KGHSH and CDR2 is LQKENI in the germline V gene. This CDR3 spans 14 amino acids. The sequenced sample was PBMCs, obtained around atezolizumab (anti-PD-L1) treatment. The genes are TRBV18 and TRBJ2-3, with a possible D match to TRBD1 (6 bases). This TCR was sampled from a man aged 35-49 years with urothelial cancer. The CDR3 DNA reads TGTGCCAGCTTCAGGGGTTTAAACACAGATACGCAGTATTTT. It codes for CASFRGLNTDTQYF.